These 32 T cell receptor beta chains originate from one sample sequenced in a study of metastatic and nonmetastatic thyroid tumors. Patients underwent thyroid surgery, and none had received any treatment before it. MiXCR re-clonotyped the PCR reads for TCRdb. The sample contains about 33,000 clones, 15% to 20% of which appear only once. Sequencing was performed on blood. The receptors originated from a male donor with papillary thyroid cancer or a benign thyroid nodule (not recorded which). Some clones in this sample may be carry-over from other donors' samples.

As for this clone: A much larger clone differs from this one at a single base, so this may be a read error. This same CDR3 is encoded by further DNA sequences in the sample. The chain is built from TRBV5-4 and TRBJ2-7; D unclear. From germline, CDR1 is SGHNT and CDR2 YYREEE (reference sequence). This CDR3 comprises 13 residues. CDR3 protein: CASSLYSSYEQYF. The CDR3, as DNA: TGCGCCAGCAGCTTGTACAGCTCCTACGAGCAGTACTTC.

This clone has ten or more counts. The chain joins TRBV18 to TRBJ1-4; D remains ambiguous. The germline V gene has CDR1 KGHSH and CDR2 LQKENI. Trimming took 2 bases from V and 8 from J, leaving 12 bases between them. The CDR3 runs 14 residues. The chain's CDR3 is CASSPSVGKEKLFF. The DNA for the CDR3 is TGTGCCAGCTCACCATCAGTGGGAAAGGAAAAACTGTTTTTT.

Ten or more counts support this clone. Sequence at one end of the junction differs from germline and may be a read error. CDR3 in amino acids: CASSQGLAGDTQYF. The CDR3 region has the DNA TGTGCTAGCAGCCAGGGACTAGCGGGAGATACGCAGTATTTT. The V and J genes are TRBV7-7 and TRBJ2-3; 12 bases match TRBD2. There are 14 residues in the CDR3. The germline V gene encodes CDR1 SSHAT and CDR2 FNYEAQ (reference sequence).

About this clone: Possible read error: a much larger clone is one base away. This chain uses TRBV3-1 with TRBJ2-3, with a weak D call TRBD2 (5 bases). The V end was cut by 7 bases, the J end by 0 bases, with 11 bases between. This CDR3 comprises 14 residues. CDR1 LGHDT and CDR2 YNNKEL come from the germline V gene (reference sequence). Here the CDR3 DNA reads TGTGCCAGCACCCCCTCGGGGAGCACAGATACGCAGTATTTT. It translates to CASTPSGSTDTQYF.

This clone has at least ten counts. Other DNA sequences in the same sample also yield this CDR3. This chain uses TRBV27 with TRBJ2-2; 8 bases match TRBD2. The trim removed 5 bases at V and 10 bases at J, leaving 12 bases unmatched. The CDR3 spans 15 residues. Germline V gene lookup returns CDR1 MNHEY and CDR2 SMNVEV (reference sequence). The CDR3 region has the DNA TGTGCCAGCAGTCTTGGGACTAGTGCCCTCCTGGAGCTGTTTTTT. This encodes CASSLGTSALLELFF.

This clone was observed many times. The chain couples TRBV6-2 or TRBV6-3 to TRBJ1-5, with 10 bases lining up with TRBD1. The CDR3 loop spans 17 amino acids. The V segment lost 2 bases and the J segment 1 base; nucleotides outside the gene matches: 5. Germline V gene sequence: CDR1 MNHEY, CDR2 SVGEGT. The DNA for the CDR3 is TGTGCCAGCAGTTACAGGGGACAGGGGATGAGCAATCAGCCCCAGCATTTT. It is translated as CASSYRGQGMSNQPQHF.

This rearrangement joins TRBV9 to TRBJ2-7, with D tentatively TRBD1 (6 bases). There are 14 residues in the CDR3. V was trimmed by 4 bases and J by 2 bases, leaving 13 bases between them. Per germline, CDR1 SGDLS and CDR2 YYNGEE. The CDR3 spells CASSIRDTAYEQYF. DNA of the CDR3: TGTGCCAGCAGCATCCGGGACACCGCCTACGAGCAGTACTTC.

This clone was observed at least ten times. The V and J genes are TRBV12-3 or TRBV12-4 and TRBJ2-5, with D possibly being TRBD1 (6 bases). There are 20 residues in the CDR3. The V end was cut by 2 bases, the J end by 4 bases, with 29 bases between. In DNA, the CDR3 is TGTGCCAGCAGTTTACGAGGGTTACAGGGTTTCAATGGGCTAGCAGAGACCCAGTACTTC. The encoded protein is CASSLRGLQGFNGLAETQYF.

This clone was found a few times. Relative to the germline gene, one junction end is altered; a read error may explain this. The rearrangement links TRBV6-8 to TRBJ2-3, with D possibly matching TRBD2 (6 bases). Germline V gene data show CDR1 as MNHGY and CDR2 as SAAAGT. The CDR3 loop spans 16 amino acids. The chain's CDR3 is CASSYYRECSSDTQYF. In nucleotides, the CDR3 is TGTGCCAGTAGTTACTATCGGGAGTGTTCGTCAGATACGCAGTATTTT.

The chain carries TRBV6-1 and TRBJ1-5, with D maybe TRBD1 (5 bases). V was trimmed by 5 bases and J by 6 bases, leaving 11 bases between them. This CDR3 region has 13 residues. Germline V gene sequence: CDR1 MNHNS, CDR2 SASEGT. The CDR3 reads CASSSREGQPQHF. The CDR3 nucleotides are TGTGCCAGCAGTTCCAGGGAAGGTCAGCCCCAGCATTTT.

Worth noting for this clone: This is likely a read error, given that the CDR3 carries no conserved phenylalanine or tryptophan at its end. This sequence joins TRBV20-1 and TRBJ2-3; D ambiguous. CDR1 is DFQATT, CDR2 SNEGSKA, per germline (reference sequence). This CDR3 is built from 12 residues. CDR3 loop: CRRRESTDTQYL. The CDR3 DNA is TGCAGACGGCGAGAGTCCACAGATACGCAGTATCTT.

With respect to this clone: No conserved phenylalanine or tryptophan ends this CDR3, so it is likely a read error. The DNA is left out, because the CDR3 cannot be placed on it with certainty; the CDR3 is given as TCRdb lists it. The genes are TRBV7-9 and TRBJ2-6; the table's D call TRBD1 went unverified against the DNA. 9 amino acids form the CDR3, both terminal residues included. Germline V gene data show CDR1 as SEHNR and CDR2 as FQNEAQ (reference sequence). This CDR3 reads CASSLTPGQ.

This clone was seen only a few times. CDR3 sequence: CASSFPGQGAGGYTF. CDR3 nucleotides: TGTGCCAGCAGCTTCCCCGGACAGGGGGCAGGAGGCTACACCTTC. The rearrangement uses TRBV7-9 and TRBJ1-2; 11 bases fit TRBD1. CDR1 and CDR2 (germline): SEHNR, FQNEAQ (reference sequence). V was clipped by 3 bases and J by 8 bases; unmatched bases: 8. This CDR3 has 15 residues.

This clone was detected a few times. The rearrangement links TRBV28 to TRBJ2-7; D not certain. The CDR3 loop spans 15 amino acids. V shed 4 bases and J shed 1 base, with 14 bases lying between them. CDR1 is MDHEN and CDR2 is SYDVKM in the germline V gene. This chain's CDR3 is CASSSPTFRSYEQYF. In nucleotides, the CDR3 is TGTGCCAGCAGTTCCCCAACTTTTAGGTCCTACGAGCAGTACTTC.

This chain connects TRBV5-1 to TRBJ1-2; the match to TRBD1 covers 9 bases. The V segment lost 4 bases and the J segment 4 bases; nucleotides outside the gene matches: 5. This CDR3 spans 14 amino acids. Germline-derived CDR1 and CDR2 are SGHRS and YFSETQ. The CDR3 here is CASSPGQGVYGYTF. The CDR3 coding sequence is TGCGCCAGCAGCCCGGGACAGGGCGTCTATGGCTACACCTTC.

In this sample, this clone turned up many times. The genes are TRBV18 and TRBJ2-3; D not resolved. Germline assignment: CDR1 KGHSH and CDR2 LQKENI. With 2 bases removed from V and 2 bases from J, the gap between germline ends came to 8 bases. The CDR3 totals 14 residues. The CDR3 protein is CASSPDYLTDTQYF. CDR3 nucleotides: TGTGCCAGCTCACCAGATTATCTCACAGATACGCAGTATTTT.

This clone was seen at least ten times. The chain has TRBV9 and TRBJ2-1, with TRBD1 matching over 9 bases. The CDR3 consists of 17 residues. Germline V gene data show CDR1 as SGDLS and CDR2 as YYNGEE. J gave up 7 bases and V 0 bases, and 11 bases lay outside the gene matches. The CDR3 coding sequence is TGTGCCAGCAGCGTAGCCCTGGGTGGGACAGGGTTGAATGAGCAGTTCTTC. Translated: CASSVALGGTGLNEQFF. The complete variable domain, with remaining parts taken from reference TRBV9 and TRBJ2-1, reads DSGVTQTPKHLITATGQRVTLRCSPRSGDLSVYWYQQSLDQGLQFLIQYYNGEERAKGNILERFSAQQFPDLHSELNLSSLELGDSALYFCASSVALGGTGLNEQFFGPGTRLTVL.

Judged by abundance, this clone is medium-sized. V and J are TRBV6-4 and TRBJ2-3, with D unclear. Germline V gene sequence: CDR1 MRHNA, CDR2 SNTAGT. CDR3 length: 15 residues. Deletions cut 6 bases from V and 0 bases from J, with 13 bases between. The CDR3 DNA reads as TGTGCCAGCAGCCCATGGGCAGTAAGCACAGATACGCAGTATTTT. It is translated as CASSPWAVSTDTQYF.

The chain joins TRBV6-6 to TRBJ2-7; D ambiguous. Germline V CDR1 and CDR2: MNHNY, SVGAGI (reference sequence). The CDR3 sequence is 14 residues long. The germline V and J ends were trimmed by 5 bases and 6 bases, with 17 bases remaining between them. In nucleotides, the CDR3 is TGTGCCAGCAGTACGCGAGGTGGTCCGGGCGAGCAGTACTTC. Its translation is CASSTRGGPGEQYF.

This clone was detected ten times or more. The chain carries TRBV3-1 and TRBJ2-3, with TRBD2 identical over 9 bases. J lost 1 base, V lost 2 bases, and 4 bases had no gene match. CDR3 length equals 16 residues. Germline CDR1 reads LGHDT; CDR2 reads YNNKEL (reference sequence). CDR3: CASSQRVAGGTDTQYF. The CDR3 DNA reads TGTGCCAGCAGCCAACGAGTAGCGGGAGGCACAGATACGCAGTATTTT.

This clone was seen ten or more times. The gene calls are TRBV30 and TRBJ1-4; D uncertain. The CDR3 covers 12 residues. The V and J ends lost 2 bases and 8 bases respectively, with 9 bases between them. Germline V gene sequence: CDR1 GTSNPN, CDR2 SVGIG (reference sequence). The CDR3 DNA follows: TGTGCCTGGAGTAAGGGCAGGGAAAAACTGTTTTTT. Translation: CAWSKGREKLFF.

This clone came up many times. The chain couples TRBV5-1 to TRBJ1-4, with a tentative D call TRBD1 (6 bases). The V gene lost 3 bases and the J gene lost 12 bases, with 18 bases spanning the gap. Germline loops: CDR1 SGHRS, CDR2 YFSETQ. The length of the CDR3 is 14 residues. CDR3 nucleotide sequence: TGCGCCAGCAGCTCGATTGAACAGGGAAATGAACTGTTTTTT. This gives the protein CASSSIEQGNELFF.

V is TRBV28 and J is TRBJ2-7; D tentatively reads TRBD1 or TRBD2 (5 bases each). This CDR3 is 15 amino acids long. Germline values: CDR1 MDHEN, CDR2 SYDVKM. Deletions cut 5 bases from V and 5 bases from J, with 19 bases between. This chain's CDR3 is CASSALPTLGDEQYF. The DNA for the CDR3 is TGTGCCAGCAGTGCCCTGCCAACTCTGGGGGACGAGCAGTACTTC.

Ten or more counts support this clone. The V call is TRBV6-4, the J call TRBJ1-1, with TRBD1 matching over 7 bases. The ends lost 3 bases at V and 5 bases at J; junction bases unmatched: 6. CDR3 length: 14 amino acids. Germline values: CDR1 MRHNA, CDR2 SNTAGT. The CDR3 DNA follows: TGTGCCAGCAGTGAGGCAGGGGGAATGACTGAAGCTTTCTTT. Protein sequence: CASSEAGGMTEAFF.

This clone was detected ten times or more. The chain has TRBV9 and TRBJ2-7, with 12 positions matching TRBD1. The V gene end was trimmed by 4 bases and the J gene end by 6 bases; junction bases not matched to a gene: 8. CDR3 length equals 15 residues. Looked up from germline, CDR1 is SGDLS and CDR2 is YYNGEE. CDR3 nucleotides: TGTGCCAGCAGCCCAAGGGACAGGGGGCCCGGCGAGCAGTACTTC. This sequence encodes CASSPRDRGPGEQYF. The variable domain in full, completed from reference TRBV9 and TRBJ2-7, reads DSGVTQTPKHLITATGQRVTLRCSPRSGDLSVYWYQQSLDQGLQFLIQYYNGEERAKGNILERFSAQQFPDLHSELNLSSLELGDSALYFCASSPRDRGPGEQYFGPGTRLTVT.

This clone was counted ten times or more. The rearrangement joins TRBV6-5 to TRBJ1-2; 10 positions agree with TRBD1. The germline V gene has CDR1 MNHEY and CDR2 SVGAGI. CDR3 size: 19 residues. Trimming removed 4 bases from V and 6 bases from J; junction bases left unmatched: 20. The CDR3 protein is CASSSPPGTGVMSLDGYTF. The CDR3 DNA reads TGTGCCAGCAGTTCCCCTCCCGGGACAGGGGTTATGTCTTTGGATGGCTACACCTTC.

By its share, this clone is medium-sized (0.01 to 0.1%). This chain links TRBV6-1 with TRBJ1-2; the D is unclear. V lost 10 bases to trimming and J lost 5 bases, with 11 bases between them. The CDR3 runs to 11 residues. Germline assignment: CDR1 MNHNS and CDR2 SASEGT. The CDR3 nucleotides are TGTGCCACCCCAGGTGATTATGGCTACACCTTC. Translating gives CATPGDYGYTF.

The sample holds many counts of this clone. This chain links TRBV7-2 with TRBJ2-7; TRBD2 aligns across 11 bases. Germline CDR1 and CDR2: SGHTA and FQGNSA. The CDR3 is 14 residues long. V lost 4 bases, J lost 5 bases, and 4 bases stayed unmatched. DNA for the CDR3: TGTGCCAGCAGCTCACTAGCGGGAGTTAACGAGCAGTACTTC. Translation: CASSSLAGVNEQYF.

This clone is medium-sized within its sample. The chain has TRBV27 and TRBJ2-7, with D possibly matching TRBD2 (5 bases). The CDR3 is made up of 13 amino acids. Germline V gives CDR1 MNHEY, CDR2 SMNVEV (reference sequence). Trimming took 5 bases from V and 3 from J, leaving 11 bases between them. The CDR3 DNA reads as TGTGCCAGCAGTAACGTAGGAGGCTACGAGCAGTACTTC. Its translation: CASSNVGGYEQYF.

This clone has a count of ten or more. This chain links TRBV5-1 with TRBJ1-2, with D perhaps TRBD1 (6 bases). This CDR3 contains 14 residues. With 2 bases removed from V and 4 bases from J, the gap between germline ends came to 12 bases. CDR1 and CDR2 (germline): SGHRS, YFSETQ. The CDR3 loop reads CASSLRGDSYGYTF. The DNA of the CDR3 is TGCGCCAGCAGCTTAAGGGGGGATTCCTATGGCTACACCTTC.

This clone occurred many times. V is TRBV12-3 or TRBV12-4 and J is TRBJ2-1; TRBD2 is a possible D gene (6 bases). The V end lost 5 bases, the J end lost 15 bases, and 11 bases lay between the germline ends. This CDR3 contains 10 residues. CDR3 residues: CASSPGLPFF. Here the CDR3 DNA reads TGTGCCAGCAGTCCGGGACTGCCGTTCTTC.

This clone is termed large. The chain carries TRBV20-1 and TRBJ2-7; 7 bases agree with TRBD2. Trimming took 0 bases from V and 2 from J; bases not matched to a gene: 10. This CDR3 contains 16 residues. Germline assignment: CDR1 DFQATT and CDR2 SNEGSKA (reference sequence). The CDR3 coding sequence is TGCAGTGCTAGAGATCTGGGGGAGGGCCGCGCCTACGAGCAGTACTTC. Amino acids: CSARDLGEGRAYEQYF.